Listed below are T cell receptor beta chains from one sample, sequenced in a study of response to subunit inactivated influenza vaccine. TCRdb processed the RT-PCR reads anew with MiXCR; each CDR3 protein has one entry. The sample holds roughly 700,000 distinct CDR3 sequences; about 15% are singletons and the top ten take around 7.3%. The material sequenced was PBMCs from blood, taken 14 days before vaccination. The receptors shown here come from a man between 50 and 59 years old who received an inactivated influenza vaccine. Both conserved end residues are part of each CDR3. D genes are given only for firm matches. The size field is filled for only some rows; it gives once, few, many or a size class.

v_gene: TRBV2; abundance: few; d_gene: -; j_gene: TRBJ2-1; CDR3nt: TGTGCCAGCAGTGGCTATGAGCAGTTCTTC; CDR3aa: CASSGYEQFF
v_gene: TRBV7-2; abundance: -; d_gene: TRBD1; j_gene: TRBJ2-7; CDR3nt: TGTGCCAGCACTAGGGACAGATTTACCTACGAGCAGTACTTC; CDR3aa: CASTRDRFTYEQYF
v_gene: TRBV11-2; abundance: few; d_gene: -; j_gene: TRBJ1-3; CDR3nt: TGTGCCAGCAGCCGTAGGCTGGAGACAGGCGTCTCTGGAAACACCATATATTTT; CDR3aa: CASSRRLETGVSGNTIYF
v_gene: TRBV12-3/TRBV12-4; abundance: many; d_gene: TRBD1; j_gene: TRBJ1-2; CDR3nt: TGTGCCAGCAGTTTGAGTCACAGGGGGCGCGATGGCTACACCTTC; CDR3aa: CASSLSHRGRDGYTF
v_gene: TRBV12-3/TRBV12-4; abundance: -; d_gene: TRBD1; j_gene: TRBJ1-6; CDR3nt: TGTGCCAGCAGTACCGGACAGGGGCGTCCACCCCTCCACTTT; CDR3aa: CASSTGQGRPPLHF
v_gene: TRBV20-1; abundance: few; d_gene: -; j_gene: TRBJ2-7; CDR3nt: TGCAGTGCTAGAATTCTATCGGGGTTCGACGAGCAGTACTTC; CDR3aa: CSARILSGFDEQYF
v_gene: TRBV12-3/TRBV12-4; abundance: -; d_gene: -; j_gene: TRBJ2-1; CDR3nt: TGTGCCAGCAGTTTTCAGGGTGGGAATGAGCAGTTCTTC; CDR3aa: CASSFQGGNEQFF
v_gene: TRBV28; abundance: -; d_gene: -; j_gene: TRBJ2-3; CDR3nt: TGTGCCACTATTCCCCCCGGTATAGATACGCAGTATTTT; CDR3aa: CATIPPGIDTQYF
v_gene: TRBV12-3/TRBV12-4; abundance: -; d_gene: TRBD1; j_gene: TRBJ2-1; CDR3nt: TGTGCCAGCACCGAGGGAGGCAGGGGGCATTATGAGCAGTTCTTC; CDR3aa: CASTEGGRGHYEQFF
v_gene: TRBV20-1; abundance: few; d_gene: TRBD1; j_gene: TRBJ2-5; CDR3nt: TGCAGTGCAGCCGGGACAGGGAAGGAGACCCAGTACTTC; CDR3aa: CSAAGTGKETQYF
v_gene: TRBV10-3; abundance: -; d_gene: -; j_gene: TRBJ2-1; CDR3nt: TGTGCCATCAGTGATAACGGGTGGGGTCTCAATGAGCAGTTCTTC; CDR3aa: CAISDNGWGLNEQFF
v_gene: TRBV5-1; abundance: many; d_gene: TRBD2; j_gene: TRBJ2-1; CDR3nt: TGCGCCAGCAGTGGTCTAGCGGCATCTAACAATGAGCAGTTCTTC; CDR3aa: CASSGLAASNNEQFF
v_gene: TRBV27; abundance: few; d_gene: -; j_gene: TRBJ2-1; CDR3nt: TGTGCCAGCAGTCCACGTGAGGATGAGCAGTTCTTC; CDR3aa: CASSPREDEQFF
v_gene: TRBV7-2; abundance: few; d_gene: -; j_gene: TRBJ1-1; CDR3nt: TGTGCCAGCAGCGCAACAGGGTCAGCATACACTGAAGCTTTCTTT; CDR3aa: CASSATGSAYTEAFF
v_gene: TRBV6-1; abundance: few; d_gene: TRBD2; j_gene: TRBJ2-7; CDR3nt: TGTGCCAGCAGTGAGTGGCCTAGCGGCTACGAGCAGTACTTC; CDR3aa: CASSEWPSGYEQYF
v_gene: TRBV11-3; abundance: few; d_gene: -; j_gene: TRBJ2-1; CDR3nt: TGTGCCAGCAGCTTAGGGACGGGAGTGCTTGCGAATGAGCAGTTCTTC; CDR3aa: CASSLGTGVLANEQFF
v_gene: TRBV10-2; abundance: few; d_gene: TRBD2; j_gene: TRBJ2-3; CDR3nt: TGCGCCAGCAGTCGGACTAGCGTTTCAGATACGCAGTATTTT; CDR3aa: CASSRTSVSDTQYF
v_gene: TRBV5-1; abundance: -; d_gene: TRBD1; j_gene: TRBJ1-1; CDR3nt: TGCGCCAGCAGCCCGCGAACAGGACAGGGACTACTGAACACTGAAGCTTTCTTT; CDR3aa: CASSPRTGQGLLNTEAFF
v_gene: TRBV4-3; abundance: -; d_gene: -; j_gene: TRBJ2-1; CDR3nt: TGCGCCAGCAGCCGCGGACTAGGGGGAGTCTATGAGCAGTTCTTC; CDR3aa: CASSRGLGGVYEQFF
v_gene: TRBV30; abundance: few; d_gene: TRBD1; j_gene: TRBJ2-1; CDR3nt: TGTGCCTGGAGCGCCGGGACAGGCAATAATGAGCAGTTCTTC; CDR3aa: CAWSAGTGNNEQFF
v_gene: TRBV20-1; abundance: few; d_gene: TRBD2; j_gene: TRBJ2-5; CDR3nt: TGCAGTGCTAGAGTCAGCGGGAGGGTCCAAGAGACCCAGTACTTC; CDR3aa: CSARVSGRVQETQYF
v_gene: TRBV6-1; abundance: -; d_gene: TRBD2; j_gene: TRBJ2-3; CDR3nt: TGTGCCAGCAGCTCCGGGACTAGCGGGGCGACAGATACGCAGTATTTT; CDR3aa: CASSSGTSGATDTQYF
v_gene: TRBV5-1; abundance: -; d_gene: -; j_gene: TRBJ2-7; CDR3nt: TGCGCCAGCAGCTTGGGTGGCGTGGGACCGACCTACGAGCAGTACTTC; CDR3aa: CASSLGGVGPTYEQYF
v_gene: TRBV28; abundance: few; d_gene: TRBD1; j_gene: TRBJ2-7; CDR3nt: TGTGCCAGCAGTTTATATGTGTCTGAGGGGGCGGTCGAGCAGTACTTC; CDR3aa: CASSLYVSEGAVEQYF
v_gene: TRBV4-1; abundance: few; d_gene: TRBD1; j_gene: TRBJ1-6; CDR3nt: TGCGCCAGCAGCCGCTTTAACCTCGGGGACAGTCCAAATTCACCCCTCCACTTT; CDR3aa: CASSRFNLGDSPNSPLHF
v_gene: TRBV5-8; abundance: -; d_gene: -; j_gene: TRBJ2-3; CDR3nt: TGTGCCAGCAGCCGACCGGCGGAAGATACGCAGTATTTT; CDR3aa: CASSRPAEDTQYF
v_gene: TRBV29-1; abundance: few; d_gene: -; j_gene: TRBJ1-3; CDR3nt: TGCAGCGTTGAAGGGTATCGGGGGAAGGGGTCTGGAAACACCATATATTTT; CDR3aa: CSVEGYRGKGSGNTIYF
v_gene: TRBV5-1; abundance: few; d_gene: TRBD2; j_gene: TRBJ2-1; CDR3nt: TGCGCCAGCAGCACGTCCGGGACTAGCGGGGGGGCGGGCTATTGGAATGAGCAGTTCTTC; CDR3aa: CASSTSGTSGGAGYWNEQFF
v_gene: TRBV4-3; abundance: many; d_gene: TRBD1; j_gene: TRBJ1-5; CDR3nt: TGCGCCAGCAGCCAGAGCAGGGGGCCTCAGCCCCAGCATTTT; CDR3aa: CASSQSRGPQPQHF
v_gene: TRBV4-3; abundance: few; d_gene: TRBD1; j_gene: TRBJ2-4; CDR3nt: TGCGCCAGCAGCCAAGATCCCAGGGGGCCCGCCAAAAACATTCAGTACTTC; CDR3aa: CASSQDPRGPAKNIQYF
v_gene: TRBV29-1; abundance: few; d_gene: -; j_gene: TRBJ2-5; CDR3nt: TGCAGCGTTGGTCCCCTCACCAAAGAGACCCAGTACTTC; CDR3aa: CSVGPLTKETQYF
v_gene: TRBV11-3; abundance: -; d_gene: TRBD1; j_gene: TRBJ2-3; CDR3nt: TGTGCCAGCAGTAGTCGGACAGGGGATGAAGGTGATACGCAGTATTTT; CDR3aa: CASSSRTGDEGDTQYF
v_gene: TRBV6-1; abundance: few; d_gene: TRBD1; j_gene: TRBJ1-2; CDR3nt: TGTGCCAGCACCCGCGTTGCGGGACAGGGTTATGGTGGCTACACCTTC; CDR3aa: CASTRVAGQGYGGYTF
v_gene: TRBV4-2; abundance: -; d_gene: TRBD2; j_gene: TRBJ2-7; CDR3nt: TGTGCCAGCAGCCAAGGGGGTAGCGGGAGAGCCCCAGGAGAGCAGTACTTC; CDR3aa: CASSQGGSGRAPGEQYF
v_gene: TRBV19; abundance: few; d_gene: -; j_gene: TRBJ1-1; CDR3nt: TGTGCCAGTAGTATTAGTTTGATGGTAAACACTGAAGCTTTCTTT; CDR3aa: CASSISLMVNTEAFF
v_gene: TRBV20-1; abundance: -; d_gene: TRBD2; j_gene: TRBJ2-3; CDR3nt: TGCAGTGCTAGTCCTAGCGGGAGATATAGAGATACGCAGTATTTT; CDR3aa: CSASPSGRYRDTQYF
v_gene: TRBV29-1; abundance: -; d_gene: -; j_gene: TRBJ2-3; CDR3nt: TGCAGCGTTGGTTCCGGGGGATCCACAGATACGCAGTATTTT; CDR3aa: CSVGSGGSTDTQYF
v_gene: TRBV24-1; abundance: -; d_gene: TRBD1; j_gene: TRBJ2-3; CDR3nt: TGTGCCACCAGTGATCAGGGACAGGGCTTAACGAATACGCAGTATTTT; CDR3aa: CATSDQGQGLTNTQYF
v_gene: TRBV10-3; abundance: many; d_gene: -; j_gene: TRBJ2-2; CDR3nt: TGTGCCATCCGTCCGGGGAACACCGGGGAGCTGTTTTTT; CDR3aa: CAIRPGNTGELFF
v_gene: TRBV7-2; abundance: few; d_gene: TRBD1; j_gene: TRBJ1-2; CDR3nt: TGTGCCAGCAGCTACTTACAGGGGGCGCCGGCTGGCTACACCTTC; CDR3aa: CASSYLQGAPAGYTF
v_gene: TRBV20-1; abundance: -; d_gene: TRBD2; j_gene: TRBJ2-7; CDR3nt: TGCAGTGCTAGACGAGGACTAGCGGGGTACGAGCAGTACTTC; CDR3aa: CSARRGLAGYEQYF
v_gene: TRBV28; abundance: few; d_gene: TRBD1; j_gene: TRBJ1-5; CDR3nt: TGTGCCAGCAGCTGGGAGGGGGCTTTGACTCAGCCCCAGCATTTT; CDR3aa: CASSWEGALTQPQHF
v_gene: TRBV12-3/TRBV12-4; abundance: many; d_gene: TRBD1; j_gene: TRBJ1-2; CDR3nt: TGTGCCAGCAGCCCTGAGACAGGGAACTATGGCTACACCTTC; CDR3aa: CASSPETGNYGYTF
v_gene: TRBV3-1; abundance: -; d_gene: -; j_gene: TRBJ2-4; CDR3nt: TGTGCCAGCAGCCCCACCGCCTACCTAGCCAAAAACATTCAGTACTTC; CDR3aa: CASSPTAYLAKNIQYF
v_gene: TRBV28; abundance: few; d_gene: -; j_gene: TRBJ2-5; CDR3nt: TGTGCCAGCAGTGTCCCGGGTGGGGGAGAGACCCAGTACTTC; CDR3aa: CASSVPGGGETQYF
v_gene: TRBV11-2; abundance: -; d_gene: -; j_gene: TRBJ2-7; CDR3nt: TGTGCCAGCAGCTCCCCGCGGGGTAGGTTCTACGAGCGGTACTTC; CDR3aa: CASSSPRGRFYERYF
v_gene: TRBV2; abundance: -; d_gene: -; j_gene: TRBJ2-7; CDR3nt: TGTGCCAGCAGTGGTCAGCTTACAACCTACGAGCAGTACTTC; CDR3aa: CASSGQLTTYEQYF
v_gene: TRBV6-5; abundance: few; d_gene: TRBD2; j_gene: TRBJ2-3; CDR3nt: TGTGCCAGCAGTTTCACAAGCGGGGGGGAGAGGAATACGCAGTATTTT; CDR3aa: CASSFTSGGERNTQYF